Listed below are T cell receptor beta chains from one sample, sequenced in a study of Graves' ophthalmopathy and Graves' hyperthyroidism. TCRdb re-derived calls from the multiplex PCR reads in MiXCR, one entry per CDR3 protein. Here the sample spans about 620,000 distinct CDR3 sequences, about 20% being singletons. The sequenced material came from peripheral blood. The source of these receptors is a woman between 18 and 29 years old with stable Graves' hyperthyroidism. Some clones in this sample may be carry-over from other donors' samples. The CDR3 runs from the conserved cysteine through the conserved F or W. Each record gives: V gene, D gene, CDR3 protein. The D gene is left open where the match is weak.

V gene: TRBV30
D gene: -
CDR3 protein: CASIVEETQYF

V gene: TRBV6-5
D gene: -
CDR3 protein: CASITVRGSYEQYF

V gene: TRBV11-2
D gene: -
CDR3 protein: CASSFIAGGGELFF

V gene: TRBV4-2
D gene: -
CDR3 protein: CASSPRATQGTEAFF

V gene: TRBV28
D gene: -
CDR3 protein: CASSFRGGQPQHF

V gene: TRBV18
D gene: -
CDR3 protein: CASSPLASSYEQYF

V gene: TRBV20-1
D gene: -
CDR3 protein: CSGFDYHQETQYF

V gene: TRBV29-1
D gene: TRBD1
CDR3 protein: CSVVGDRAYGYTF

V gene: TRBV28
D gene: -
CDR3 protein: CASLGQREAFF

V gene: TRBV30
D gene: -
CDR3 protein: CAWSVQWTEAFF

V gene: TRBV7-9
D gene: -
CDR3 protein: CASSRDTEETQYF

V gene: TRBV4-1
D gene: TRBD1
CDR3 protein: CASSQGQGVNYGYTF

V gene: TRBV2
D gene: -
CDR3 protein: CASSEAGKNGYTF

V gene: TRBV19
D gene: -
CDR3 protein: CASSIGLVVTGELFF

V gene: TRBV30
D gene: -
CDR3 protein: CAWTGLSTEAFF

V gene: TRBV6-2/TRBV6-3
D gene: -
CDR3 protein: CASRTRANNQPQHF

V gene: TRBV30
D gene: -
CDR3 protein: CAWSAQAYGYTF

V gene: TRBV6-5
D gene: TRBD1
CDR3 protein: CASSSRTGRGYGYTF

V gene: TRBV29-1
D gene: -
CDR3 protein: CSVGLAEGYTF

V gene: TRBV7-2
D gene: -
CDR3 protein: CAGRGTRELFF

V gene: TRBV12-5
D gene: -
CDR3 protein: CASGLAQAKNIQYF

V gene: TRBV20-1
D gene: TRBD2
CDR3 protein: CSARPSGREEQYF

V gene: TRBV7-2
D gene: TRBD2
CDR3 protein: CASSYGLARYEQYF